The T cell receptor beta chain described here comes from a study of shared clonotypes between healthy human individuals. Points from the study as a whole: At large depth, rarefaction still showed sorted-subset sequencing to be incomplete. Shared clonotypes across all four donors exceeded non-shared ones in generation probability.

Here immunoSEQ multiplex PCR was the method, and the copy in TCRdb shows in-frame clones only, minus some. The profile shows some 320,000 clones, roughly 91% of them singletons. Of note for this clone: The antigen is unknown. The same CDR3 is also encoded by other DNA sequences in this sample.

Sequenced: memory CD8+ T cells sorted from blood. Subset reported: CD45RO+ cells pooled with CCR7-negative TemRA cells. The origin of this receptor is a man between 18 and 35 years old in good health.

Here the CDR3 reads CASSSGTSGSYEQYF. CDR3 bases: TGTGCCAGCAGCTCCGGGACTAGCGGGAGCTACGAGCAGTACTTC. V and J are TRBV13 and TRBJ2-7; 14 bases fit TRBD2. The CDR3 sequence is 15 residues long. The ends lost 4 bases at V and 3 bases at J; junction bases unmatched: 2. Germline V gene sequence: CDR1 PRHDT, CDR2 FYEKMQ (reference sequence).